The clone carrying this T cell receptor beta chain was found many times. Its antigen is currently unknown. This sample is drawn from a study of early T cells in non-severe SARS-CoV-2 infection. Across the whole study: Sequencing targeted bulk RNA from unsorted whole blood, leaving chains unpaired. Findings and limits, study-wide: Anti-spike CD8 responses were favored by VDJdb matching, which missed private and CD4 specificities.

As part of library construction, unique molecular identifiers were attached to individual cDNA molecules. TCRdb re-derived calls from the 5' RACE reads in MiXCR, one entry per CDR3 protein. The repertoire holds fewer than 30,000 distinct CDR3 sequences, less than 6.5% seen once, with about 32% in the top ten. Trimming pared 3 bases from V and 4 bases from J, leaving 13 bases between. The CDR3 sequence is 14 residues long. Germline CDR1 reads DFQATT; CDR2 reads SNEGSKA (reference sequence). The material was whole blood, obtained at baseline. The chain joins TRBV20-1 to TRBJ2-1; tentative D call: TRBD2 (6 bases). The TCR comes from an adult who was a healthcare worker with PCR-confirmed SARS-CoV-2 infection or an uninfected control (not recorded which). CDR3 in DNA: TGCAGTGCTAGTTTTAGCGGTCTTTACAATGAGCAGTTCTTC. This translates into CSASFSGLYNEQFF.